This T cell receptor (beta chain) came from a study of shared clonotypes between healthy human individuals. Study conclusions and caveats: It was expected that sequencing depth would affect clonotype sharing among donors.

Per the study methods: Junction-only sequences without quality scores were provided by ImmunoSEQ, so filtering was different. Repertoires were generated with immunoSEQ multiplex PCR, while TCRdb's copy carries only in-frame clones and drops some. Clonal size and the V and J genes are those of that table, whereas D and trimming came from the DNA. Of roughly 500,000 clones listed, about four fifths were seen once; the top ten hold roughly 13%. This clone was recorded only once. Its target is unknown. Germline trimming cut 1 base from V and 7 bases from J; bases unmatched to any gene: 5. The CDR3 consists of 15 residues. Germline V gene data show CDR1 as LNHDA and CDR2 as SQIVND (reference sequence). Study donors comprised healthy, HIV-negative adults devoid of recent acute infection or vaccination.

The V call is TRBV19, the J call TRBJ2-2; 8 bases align to TRBD2. Sequencing used PBMCs. The receptor's source is a woman aged 40 to 50 in good health. Some clones in this sample may be carry-over from other donors' samples. CDR3 bases: TGTGCCAGTAGTATAGTTTGGACTAGCAACGGGGAGCTGTTTTTT. This codes for CASSIVWTSNGELFF.